These 3 T cell receptor beta chains share one sample of origin, sequenced in a study of CD8 T cells in Susac syndrome. With random hexamers, roughly 0.45 to 1 ug RNA was reverse transcribed. TCRdb independently ran MiXCR on the immunoSEQ multiplex PCR reads; one entry per CDR3 protein. Of some 260,000 distinct CDR3 sequences in the sample, 70% to 90% are singletons; the top ten hold 0.095% to 0.14%. Sequenced material: CD8+ T cells from PBMCs. The receptor set was obtained from a human donor with multiple sclerosis.

V gene TRBV27 combines with J gene TRBJ2-3; no clear D. The CDR3 spans 14 residues. Germline-derived CDR1 and CDR2 are MNHEY and SMNVEV (reference sequence). V lost 2 bases and J 5 bases, leaving 11 bases between the germline ends. DNA of the CDR3: TGTGCCAGCAGTTTAATGCGGTTAGGAGATACGCAGTATTTT. Its translation is CASSLMRLGDTQYF.

This chain joins TRBV27 and TRBJ2-6, with D unresolved. There are 14 residues in the CDR3. Looked up from germline, CDR1 is MNHEY and CDR2 is SMNVEV (reference sequence). Trimming removed 0 bases at V and 1 base at J, with 1 base between. The CDR3 nucleotides are TGTGCCAGCAGTTTATCTTCTGGGGCCAACGTCCTGACTTTC. Protein: CASSLSSGANVLTF.

Of note for this clonotype: The CDR3 does not end in the conserved phenylalanine or tryptophan, so this is likely a read error. The chain combines TRBV27 with TRBJ1-2; TRBD1 aligns across 8 bases. CDR3 size: 15 residues. Germline values: CDR1 MNHEY, CDR2 SMNVEV (reference sequence). V shed 3 bases and J 6 bases; nucleotides not matched to a gene: 9. As DNA, the CDR3 is TGTGCCAGCAGTTTCCTCCGGGACAGGCCCAATGGCTACACCTCC. Translated, it gives CASSFLRDRPNGYTS.